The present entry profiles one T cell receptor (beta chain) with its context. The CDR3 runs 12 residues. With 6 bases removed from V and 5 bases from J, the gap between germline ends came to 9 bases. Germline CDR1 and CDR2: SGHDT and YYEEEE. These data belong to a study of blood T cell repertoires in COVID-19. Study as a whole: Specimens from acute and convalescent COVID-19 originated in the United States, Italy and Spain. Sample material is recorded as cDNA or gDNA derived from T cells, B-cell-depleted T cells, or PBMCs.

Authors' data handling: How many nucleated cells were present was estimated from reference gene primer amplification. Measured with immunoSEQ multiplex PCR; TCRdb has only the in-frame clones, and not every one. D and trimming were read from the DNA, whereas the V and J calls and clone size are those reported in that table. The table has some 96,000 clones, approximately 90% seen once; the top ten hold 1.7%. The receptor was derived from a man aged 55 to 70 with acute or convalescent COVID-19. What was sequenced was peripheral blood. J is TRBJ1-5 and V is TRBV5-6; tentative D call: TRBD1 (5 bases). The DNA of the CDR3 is TGTGCCAGCAAGCGGGGGGATCAGCCCCAGCATTTT. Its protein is CASKRGDQPQHF.